What follows is one TCR beta chain and its context. Clones were sequenced by immunoSEQ multiplex PCR, and TCRdb holds only the in-frame ones, with some missing. The table lists 250,000 to 300,000 clones, around 89% of them singletons. This entry belongs to a study of blood T cell repertoires in COVID-19. This CDR3 contains 14 residues. The germline V and J ends were trimmed by 6 bases and 0 bases, with 9 bases remaining between them. CDR1 MNHEY and CDR2 SVGEGT come from the germline V gene. The gene calls are TRBV6-2 or TRBV6-3 and TRBJ2-1; a weak D match, TRBD1 (6 bases). The sequenced sample consisted of peripheral blood. The receptor was derived from a woman in her twenties or thirties who had recovered from COVID-19. The CDR3 coding sequence is TGTGCCAGCAGCAACAGGGTCTCCTACAATGAGCAGTTCTTC. Translated: CASSNRVSYNEQFF.